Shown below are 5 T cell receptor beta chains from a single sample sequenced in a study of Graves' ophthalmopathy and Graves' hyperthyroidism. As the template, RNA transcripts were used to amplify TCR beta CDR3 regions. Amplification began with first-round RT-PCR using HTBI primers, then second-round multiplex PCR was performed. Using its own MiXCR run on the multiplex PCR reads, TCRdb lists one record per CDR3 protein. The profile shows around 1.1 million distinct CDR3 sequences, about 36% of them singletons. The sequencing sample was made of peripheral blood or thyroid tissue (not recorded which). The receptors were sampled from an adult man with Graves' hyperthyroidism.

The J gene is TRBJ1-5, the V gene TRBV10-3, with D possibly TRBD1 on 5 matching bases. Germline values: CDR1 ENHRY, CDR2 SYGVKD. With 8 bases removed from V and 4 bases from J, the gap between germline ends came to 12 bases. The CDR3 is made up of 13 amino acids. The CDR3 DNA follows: TGTGCCATCGGGCAGGGAACAAATCAGCCCCAGCATTTT. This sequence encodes CAIGQGTNQPQHF.

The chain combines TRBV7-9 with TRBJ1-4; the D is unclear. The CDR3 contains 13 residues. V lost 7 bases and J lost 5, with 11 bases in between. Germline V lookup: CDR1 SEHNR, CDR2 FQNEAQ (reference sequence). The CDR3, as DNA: TGTGCCAGCAAAGAAGCCTTGAATGAAAAACTGTTTTTT. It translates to CASKEALNEKLFF.

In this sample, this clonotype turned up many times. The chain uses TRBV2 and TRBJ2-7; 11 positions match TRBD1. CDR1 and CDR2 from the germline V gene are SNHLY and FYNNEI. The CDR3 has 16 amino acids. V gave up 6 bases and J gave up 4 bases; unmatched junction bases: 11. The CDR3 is CASSSPRDRGAYEQYF. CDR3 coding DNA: TGTGCCAGCAGCAGCCCCCGGGACAGGGGGGCGTACGAGCAGTACTTC.

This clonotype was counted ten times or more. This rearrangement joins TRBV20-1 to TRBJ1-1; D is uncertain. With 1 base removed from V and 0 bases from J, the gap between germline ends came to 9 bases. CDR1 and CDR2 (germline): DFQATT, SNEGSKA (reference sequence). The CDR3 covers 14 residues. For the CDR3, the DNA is TGCAGTGCTAGAGCGTTTGTGGTGAACACTGAAGCTTTCTTT. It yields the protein CSARAFVVNTEAFF.

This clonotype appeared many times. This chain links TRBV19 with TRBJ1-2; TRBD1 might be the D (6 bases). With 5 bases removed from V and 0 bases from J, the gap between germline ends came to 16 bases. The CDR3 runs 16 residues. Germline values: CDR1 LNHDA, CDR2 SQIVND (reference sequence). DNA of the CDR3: TGTGCCAGTAGTCCAACGGACAGCTCGGCTAACTATGGCTACACCTTC. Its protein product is CASSPTDSSANYGYTF. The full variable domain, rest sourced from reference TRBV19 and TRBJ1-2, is DGGITQSPKYLFRKEGQNVTLSCEQNLNHDAMYWYRQDPGQGLRLIYYSQIVNDFQKGDIAEGYSVSREKKESFPLTVTSAQKNPTAFYLCASSPTDSSANYGYTFGSGTRLTVV.